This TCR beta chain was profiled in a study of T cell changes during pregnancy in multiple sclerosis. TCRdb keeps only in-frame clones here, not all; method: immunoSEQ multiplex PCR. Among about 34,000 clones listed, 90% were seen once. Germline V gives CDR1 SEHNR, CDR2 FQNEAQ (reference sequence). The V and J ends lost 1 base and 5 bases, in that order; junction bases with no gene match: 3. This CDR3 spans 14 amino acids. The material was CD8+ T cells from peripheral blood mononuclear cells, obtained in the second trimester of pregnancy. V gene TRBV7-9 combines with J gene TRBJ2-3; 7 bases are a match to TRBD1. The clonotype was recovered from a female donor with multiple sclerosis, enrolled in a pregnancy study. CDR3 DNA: TGTGCCAGCAGCTTAGAGGGGGCGGTAGATACGCAGTATTTT. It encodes CASSLEGAVDTQYF.